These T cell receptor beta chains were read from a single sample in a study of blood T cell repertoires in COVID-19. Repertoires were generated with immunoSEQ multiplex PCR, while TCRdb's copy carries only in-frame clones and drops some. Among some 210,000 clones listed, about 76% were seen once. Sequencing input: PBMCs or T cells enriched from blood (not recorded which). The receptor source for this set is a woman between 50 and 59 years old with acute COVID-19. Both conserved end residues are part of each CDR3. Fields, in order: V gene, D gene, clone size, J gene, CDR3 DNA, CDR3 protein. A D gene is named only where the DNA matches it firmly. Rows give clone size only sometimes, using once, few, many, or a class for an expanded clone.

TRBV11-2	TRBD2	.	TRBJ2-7	TGTGCCAGCAGCTTAGATGGGGGGGTCTCCTACGAGCAGTACTTC	CASSLDGGVSYEQYF
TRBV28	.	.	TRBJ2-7	TGTGCCAGCAGTTCGACAGCCTCTTACGAGCAGTACTTC	CASSSTASYEQYF
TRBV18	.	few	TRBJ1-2	TGTGCCAGCTCACTGGTACTGGAGAAAGGCTACACCTTC	CASSLVLEKGYTF
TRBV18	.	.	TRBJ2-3	TGTGCCAGCACGACAGATCCCACAGATACGCAGTATTTT	CASTTDPTDTQYF
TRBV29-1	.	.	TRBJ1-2	TGCAGCGCCTGGGGGGGCGCCGGCTACACCTTC	CSAWGGAGYTF
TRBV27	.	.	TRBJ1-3	TGTGCCAGCAGTGAAAACAGGATCCCCGGCTCTGGAAACACCATATATTTT	CASSENRIPGSGNTIYF
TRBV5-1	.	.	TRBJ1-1	TGCGCCAGCAGCTTGTCGGGCGGGAGAGGGAGTGATGAAGCTTTCTTT	CASSLSGGRGSDEAFF
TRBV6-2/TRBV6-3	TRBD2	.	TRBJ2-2	TGTGCCAGCAGTTATGCGGGAGGGAACACCGGGGAGCTGTTTTTT	CASSYAGGNTGELFF
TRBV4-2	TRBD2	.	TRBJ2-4	TGTGCCAGCAGCCAAGAGGCGGGAGGGCCGGGGGACATTCAGTACTTC	CASSQEAGGPGDIQYF
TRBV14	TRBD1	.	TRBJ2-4	TGTGCCACCCGACAGGGGGAGATTTTAGCCAAAAACATTCAGTACTTC	CATRQGEILAKNIQYF
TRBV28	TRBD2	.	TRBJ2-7	TGTGCCAGCAGTTCAGGGACTAGCCCGGGGTCCTACGAGCAGTACTTC	CASSSGTSPGSYEQYF
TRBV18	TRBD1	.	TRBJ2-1	TGTGCCAGCTCACCAACGGAAGGGGGCGTTTACAATGAGCAGTTCTTC	CASSPTEGGVYNEQFF
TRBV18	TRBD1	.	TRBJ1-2	TGTGCCAGCTCGCCAAAGGGGGCTCTGGACTATGGCTACACCTTC	CASSPKGALDYGYTF
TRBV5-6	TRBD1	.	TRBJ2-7	TGTGCCAGCAGCTGGGGACAGGTAGCCTTCGAGCAGTACTTC	CASSWGQVAFEQYF
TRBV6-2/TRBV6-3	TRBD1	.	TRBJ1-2	TGTGCCAGCAGTTACCCCCGGGGACAGTACTATGGCTACACCTTC	CASSYPRGQYYGYTF
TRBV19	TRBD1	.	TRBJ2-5	TGTGCCAGTCACGGGACAGTAGAGACCCAGTACTTC	CASHGTVETQYF
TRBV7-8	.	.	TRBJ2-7	TGTGCCAGCGGCTCGGGGTACGAGCAGTACTTC	CASGSGYEQYF
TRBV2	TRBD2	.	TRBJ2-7	TGTGCCAGCAGACATCGCCGGCCCGGGACTAGCGGGAGTGCACAATACGAGCAGTACTTC	CASRHRRPGTSGSAQYEQYF
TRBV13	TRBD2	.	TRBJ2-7	TGTGCCAGCAGCACCGGACTAGCGGGGGGACCGGGTGAGCAGTACTTC	CASSTGLAGGPGEQYF
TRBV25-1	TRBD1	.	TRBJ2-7	TGTGCCAGCAGTGAACAGGGGGTTGGAGGAGAGCAGTACTTC	CASSEQGVGGEQYF
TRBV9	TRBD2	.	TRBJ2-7	TGTGCCAGCAGCGTAGGTCCCGGGACTAGCGGGAGCTACGAGCAGTACTTC	CASSVGPGTSGSYEQYF
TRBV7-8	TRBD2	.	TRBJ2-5	TGTGCCAGCAGCTTGGGACTAGCGGGGGCCGGGGAGACCCAGTACTTC	CASSLGLAGAGETQYF
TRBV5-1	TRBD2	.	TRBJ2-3	TGCGCCAGCAGCTCCCTGACTAGCGGGGGCCCCACAGATACGCAGTATTTT	CASSSLTSGGPTDTQYF
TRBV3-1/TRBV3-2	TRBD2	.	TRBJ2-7	TGTGCCAGCAGCCAAGATCTTGGACTAGCGATCGTCGGCGATTCCAGCTCCTACGAGCAGTACTTC	CASSQDLGLAIVGDSSSYEQYF
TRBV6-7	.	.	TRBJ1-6	TGTGCCAGGAAAACGGGGGGACACTCCTATAATTCACCCCTCCACTTT	CARKTGGHSYNSPLHF
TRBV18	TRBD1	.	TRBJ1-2	TGTGCCAGCTCAGCGAATAAAAACAGGGGGTATAACTATGGCTACACCTTC	CASSANKNRGYNYGYTF
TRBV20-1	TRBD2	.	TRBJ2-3	TGCAGTGCTAGTCTCCAGCGGGGCCCCACAGATACGCAGTATTTT	CSASLQRGPTDTQYF
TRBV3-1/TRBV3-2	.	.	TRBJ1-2	TGTGCCAGCAGCCAAGATTTATCGGGACAAGCTAACTATGGCTACACCTTC	CASSQDLSGQANYGYTF
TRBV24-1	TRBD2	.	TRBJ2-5	TGTGCCACCAAGCGGGGGCCTGGGGAGACCCAGTACTTC	CATKRGPGETQYF
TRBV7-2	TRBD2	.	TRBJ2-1	TGTGCCAGCAGCCCAAGGGGTCTAGCGGGCCCGTCCTACAATGAGCAGTTCTTC	CASSPRGLAGPSYNEQFF
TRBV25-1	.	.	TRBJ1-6	TGTGCCAGCAGTGAATCCCCCCGCGCCCTCCACTTT	CASSESPRALHF
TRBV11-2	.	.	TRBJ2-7	TGTGCCAGCAGCTTAGTGGGCCATCTCTACGAGCAGTACTTC	CASSLVGHLYEQYF
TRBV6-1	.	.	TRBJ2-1	TGTGCCAGCAGTGAATCGGTCGGAGCTTACAATGAGCAGTTCTTC	CASSESVGAYNEQFF
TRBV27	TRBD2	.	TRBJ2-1	TGTGCCACCACAATTGGGCTAGCGGGAAGCAATGAGCAGTTCTTC	CATTIGLAGSNEQFF
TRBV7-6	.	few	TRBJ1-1	TGTGCCAGCAGCTTAGAAGACCCGGGGACTGAAGCTTTCTTT	CASSLEDPGTEAFF
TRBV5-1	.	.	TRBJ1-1	TGCGCCAGCAGCTTGTATCAAGGGGCGCACACTGAAGCTTTCTTT	CASSLYQGAHTEAFF
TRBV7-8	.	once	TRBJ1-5	TGTGCCAGCAGCTTAGTCCCGGGGATGGGGATGCCCCAGCATTTT	CASSLVPGMGMPQHF
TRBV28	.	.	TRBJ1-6	TGTGCCAGCAGAGGGAGCGGCAATTCACCCCTCCACTTT	CASRGSGNSPLHF
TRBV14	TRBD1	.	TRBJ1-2	TGTGCCAGCAGCCCACAGGGGTATGGCTACACCTTC	CASSPQGYGYTF
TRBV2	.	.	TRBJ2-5	TGTGCCAGTTCTGTCAGGGCTGGACAAGAGACCCAGTACTTC	CASSVRAGQETQYF
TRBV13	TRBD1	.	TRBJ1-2	TGTGCCAGCAGCCTAGACAGGGGTGATGGCTACACCTTC	CASSLDRGDGYTF